Listed below are T cell receptor beta chains from one sample, sequenced in a study of T cells in Graves' hyperthyroidism and ophthalmopathy. In TCRdb, the multiplex PCR reads were re-called with MiXCR into one record per CDR3 protein. The data hold 550,000 to 650,000 distinct CDR3 sequences, with 14% observed a single time. The source material was blood. Receptors were obtained from a woman aged 25 to 39 with Graves' hyperthyroidism that later progressed to Graves' ophthalmopathy. The CDR3 runs from the conserved cysteine through the conserved F or W. D genes are given only for firm matches. Clone size is stated in some rows and not others, as once, few, many or a class when expanded.

CASSPSDRVNYGYTF,TGTGCCAGCAGCCCTTCCGACAGGGTCAACTATGGCTACACCTTC,TRBV3-1,TRBJ1-2,15,TRBD1,many
CSATGQGMLAKNIQYF,TGCAGTGCTACCGGACAGGGGATGTTAGCCAAAAACATTCAGTACTTC,TRBV20-1,TRBJ2-4,16,TRBD1,many
CASNLPTGGSYEQYF,TGTGCCAGCAACCTACCGACAGGGGGCTCCTACGAGCAGTACTTC,TRBV2,TRBJ2-7,15,TRBD1,many
CSVPDRARDTEAFF,TGCAGCGTTCCGGACAGGGCTCGGGACACTGAAGCTTTCTTT,TRBV29-1,TRBJ1-1,14,TRBD1,few
CASSLEVEEETQYF,TGCGCCAGCAGCTTGGAGGTTGAGGAAGAGACCCAGTACTTC,TRBV5-1,TRBJ2-5,14,.,many
CASRGASLTF,TGTGCCAGCAGGGGGGCCTCACTCACCTTC,TRBV27,TRBJ1-2,10,.,.
CASSDDGGAQPQHF,TGTGCCAGCAGTGATGACGGTGGGGCTCAGCCCCAGCATTTT,TRBV12-3/TRBV12-4,TRBJ1-5,14,.,.
CATWASGWRDSEQFF,TGTGCCACCTGGGCTAGCGGGTGGCGGGATAGTGAGCAGTTCTTC,TRBV10-3,TRBJ2-1,15,TRBD2,.
CASSPEQGGYEQYF,TGTGCCAGCTCACCGGAACAGGGCGGCTACGAGCAGTACTTC,TRBV18,TRBJ2-7,14,.,few
CSARPGTASNYGYTF,TGCAGTGCTAGGCCGGGGACAGCCTCTAACTATGGCTACACCTTC,TRBV20-1,TRBJ1-2,15,TRBD1,few
CASQSYSGSGYEQYF,TGTGCCAGTCAATCCTACAGCGGGAGCGGGTACGAGCAGTACTTC,TRBV7-9,TRBJ2-7,15,TRBD2,many
CAISGRSGRMGLNYGYTF,TGTGCCATCAGTGGCAGATCGGGACGGATGGGGCTTAACTATGGCTACACCTTC,TRBV10-3,TRBJ1-2,18,.,many
CASGGAGGSNQPQHF,TGTGCTAGTGGAGGAGCGGGGGGGAGCAATCAGCCCCAGCATTTT,TRBV12-5,TRBJ1-5,15,.,few
CASTRRPGNQPQHF,TGTGCCAGCACCCGGCGGCCCGGCAATCAGCCCCAGCATTTT,TRBV6-1,TRBJ1-5,14,.,.
CSASSFQAGVYEQYF,TGCAGTGCTAGCAGTTTTCAAGCGGGAGTGTACGAGCAGTACTTC,TRBV20-1,TRBJ2-7,15,TRBD2,.